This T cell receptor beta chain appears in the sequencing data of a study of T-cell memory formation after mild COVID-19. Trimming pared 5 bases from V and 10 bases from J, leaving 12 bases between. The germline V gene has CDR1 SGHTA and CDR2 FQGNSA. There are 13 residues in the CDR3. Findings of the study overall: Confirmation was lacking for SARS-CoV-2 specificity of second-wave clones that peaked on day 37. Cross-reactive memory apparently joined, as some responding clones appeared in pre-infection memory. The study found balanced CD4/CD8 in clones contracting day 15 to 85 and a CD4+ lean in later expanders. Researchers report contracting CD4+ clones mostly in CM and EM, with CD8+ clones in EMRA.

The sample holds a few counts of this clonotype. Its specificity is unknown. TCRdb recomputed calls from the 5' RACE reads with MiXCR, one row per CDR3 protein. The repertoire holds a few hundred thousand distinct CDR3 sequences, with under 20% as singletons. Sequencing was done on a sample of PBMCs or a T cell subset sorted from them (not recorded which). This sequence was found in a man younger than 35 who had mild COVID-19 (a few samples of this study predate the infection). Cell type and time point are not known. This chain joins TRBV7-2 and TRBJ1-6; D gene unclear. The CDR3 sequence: CASSRDSMSPLHF. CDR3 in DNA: TGTGCCAGCAGCCGAGACTCTATGTCACCCCTCCACTTT.